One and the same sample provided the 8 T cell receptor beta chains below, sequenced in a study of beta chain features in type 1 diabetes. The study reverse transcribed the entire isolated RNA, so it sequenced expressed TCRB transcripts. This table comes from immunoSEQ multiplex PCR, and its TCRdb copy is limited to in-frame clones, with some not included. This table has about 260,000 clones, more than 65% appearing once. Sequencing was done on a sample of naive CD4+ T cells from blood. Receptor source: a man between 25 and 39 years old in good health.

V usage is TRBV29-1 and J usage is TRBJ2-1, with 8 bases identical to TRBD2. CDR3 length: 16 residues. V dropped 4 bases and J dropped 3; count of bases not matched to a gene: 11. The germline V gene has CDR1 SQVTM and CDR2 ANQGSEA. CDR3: CSVANIAGYDYNEQFF. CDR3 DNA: TGCAGCGTTGCTAACATAGCGGGATATGACTACAATGAGCAGTTCTTC.

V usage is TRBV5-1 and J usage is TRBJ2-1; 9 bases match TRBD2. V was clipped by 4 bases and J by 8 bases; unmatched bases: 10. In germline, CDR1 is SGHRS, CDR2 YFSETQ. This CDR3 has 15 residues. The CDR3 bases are TGCGCCAGCAGCCCGGGGGCTAGCGGGGCGGATGAGCAGTTCTTC. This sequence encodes CASSPGASGADEQFF. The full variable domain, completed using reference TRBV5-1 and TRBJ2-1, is KAGVTQTPRYLIKTRGQQVTLSCSPISGHRSVSWYQQTPGQGLQFLFEYFSETQRNKGNFPGRFSGRQFSNSRSEMNVSTLELGDSALYLCASSPGASGADEQFFGPGTRLTVL.

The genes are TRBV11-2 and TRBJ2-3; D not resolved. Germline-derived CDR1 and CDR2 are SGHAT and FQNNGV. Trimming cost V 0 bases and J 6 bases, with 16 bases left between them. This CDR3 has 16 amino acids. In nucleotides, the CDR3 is TGTGCCAGCAGCTTAGAATTGCACCAAAACTATGATACGCAGTATTTT. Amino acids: CASSLELHQNYDTQYF.

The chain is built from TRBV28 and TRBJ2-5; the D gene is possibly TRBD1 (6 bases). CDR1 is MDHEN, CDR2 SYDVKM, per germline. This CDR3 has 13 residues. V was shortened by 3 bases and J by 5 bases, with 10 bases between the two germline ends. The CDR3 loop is CASSFWDIETQYF. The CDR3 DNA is TGTGCCAGCAGTTTTTGGGACATCGAGACCCAGTACTTC.

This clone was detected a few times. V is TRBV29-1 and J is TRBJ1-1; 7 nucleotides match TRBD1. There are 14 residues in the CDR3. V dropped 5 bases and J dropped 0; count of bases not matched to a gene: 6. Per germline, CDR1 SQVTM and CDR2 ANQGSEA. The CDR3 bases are TGCAGCGTTTCCAATCAGGGGGTGAACACTGAAGCTTTCTTT. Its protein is CSVSNQGVNTEAFF.

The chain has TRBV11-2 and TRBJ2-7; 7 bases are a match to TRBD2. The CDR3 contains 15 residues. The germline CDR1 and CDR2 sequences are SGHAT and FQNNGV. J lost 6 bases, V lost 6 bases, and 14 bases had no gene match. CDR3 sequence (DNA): TGTGCCAGCAGACCCCTGACTAGCTCCTCGGGCGAGCAGTACTTC. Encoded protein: CASRPLTSSSGEQYF. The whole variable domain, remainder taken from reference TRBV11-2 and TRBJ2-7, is EAGVAQSPRYKIIEKRQSVAFWCNPISGHATLYWYQQILGQGPKLLIQFQNNGVVDDSQLPKDRFSAERLKGVDSTLKIQPAKLEDSAVYLCASRPLTSSSGEQYFGPGTRLTVT.

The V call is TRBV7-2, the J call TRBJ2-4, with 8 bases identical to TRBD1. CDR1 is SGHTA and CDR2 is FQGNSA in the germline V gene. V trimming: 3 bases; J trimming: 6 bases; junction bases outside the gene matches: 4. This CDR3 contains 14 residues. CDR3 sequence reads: CASSFSGTGNIQYF. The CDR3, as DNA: TGTGCCAGCAGCTTCTCGGGGACAGGAAACATTCAGTACTTC.

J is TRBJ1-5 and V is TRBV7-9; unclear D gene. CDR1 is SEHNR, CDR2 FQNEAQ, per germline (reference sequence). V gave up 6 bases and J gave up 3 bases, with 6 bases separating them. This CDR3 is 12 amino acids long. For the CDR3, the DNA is TGTGCCAGCAGTCGGGACAATCAGCCCCAGCATTTT. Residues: CASSRDNQPQHF.